These 19 T cell receptor beta chains came from one sample sequenced in a study of response to subunit inactivated influenza vaccine. TCRdb re-analysed the RT-PCR reads in MiXCR, keeping a single row per CDR3 protein. The sample contains hundreds of thousands of distinct CDR3 sequences, approximately 14% of which appear only once. Material: PBMCs from blood, obtained 11 to 12 days after vaccination. These receptors all stem from a man in his fifties or sixties who received an inactivated influenza vaccine.

This clonotype was seen a few times. The V call is TRBV7-2, the J call TRBJ2-3, with 8 bases that match TRBD2. V lost 4 bases to trimming and J lost 4 bases; unmatched junction nucleotides: 10. From germline, CDR1 is SGHTA and CDR2 FQGNSA. The CDR3 sequence is 16 residues long. CDR3 loop: CASSSGLDGGADTQYF. The CDR3 nucleotides are TGTGCCAGCAGCTCGGGACTAGACGGAGGGGCAGATACGCAGTATTTT.

This clonotype was seen more than once but under ten times. At one boundary the junction diverges from the germline segment, which might be a read error. J is TRBJ2-2 and V is TRBV5-1; D possibly corresponds to TRBD1 (6 bases). Germline CDR1 reads SGHRS; CDR2 reads YFSETQ. This CDR3 contains 15 residues. The CDR3 DNA follows: TGCGGCAGCCGGATGGCAGGGGCCAACACCGGGGAGCTGTTTTTT. Translation: CGSRMAGANTGELFF.

This clonotype turned up a few times. This chain links TRBV27 with TRBJ1-6, with D possibly matching TRBD1 (6 bases). Per the germline V gene, CDR1 is MNHEY and CDR2 is SMNVEV (reference sequence). The CDR3 has 12 amino acids. CDR3 protein: CSPGVHNSPLHF. The CDR3, as DNA: TGTTCCCCAGGGGTCCATAATTCACCCCTCCACTTT.

There are a few counts of this clonotype. The V and J genes are TRBV11-2 and TRBJ1-6; D unclear. The germline V and J ends were trimmed by 2 bases and 0 bases, with 5 bases remaining between them. In germline, CDR1 is SGHAT, CDR2 FQNNGV. The CDR3 covers 15 residues. Here the CDR3 DNA reads TGTGCCAGCAGCTTACTCAGCTCCTATAATTCACCCCTCCACTTT. Its protein product is CASSLLSSYNSPLHF.

This chain connects TRBV7-8 to TRBJ2-1; TRBD2 aligns across 14 bases. J was trimmed by 7 bases and V by 3 bases; bases with no gene match: 11. This CDR3 spans 18 amino acids. CDR1 is SGHVS, CDR2 FQNEAQ, per germline. The CDR3 is CASSLPRWRTSGRNEQFF. The DNA of the CDR3 is TGTGCCAGCAGCTTGCCGAGGTGGAGGACTAGCGGGAGGAATGAGCAGTTCTTC. The whole variable domain, remainder taken from reference TRBV7-8 and TRBJ2-1, is GAGVSQSPRYKVAKRGQDVALRCDPISGHVSLFWYQQALGQGPEFLTYFQNEAQLDKSGLPSDRFFAERPEGSVSTLKIQRTQQEDSAVYLCASSLPRWRTSGRNEQFFGPGTRLTVL.

This clonotype was detected a few times. This sequence joins TRBV5-1 and TRBJ2-7, with D possibly being TRBD2 (6 bases). Trimming pared 1 base from V and 6 bases from J, leaving 20 bases between. The CDR3 is 16 residues long. Germline CDR1 and CDR2: SGHRS and YFSETQ. CDR3 DNA sequence: TGCGCCAGCAGCTTGTTTCTTTCCGCGGGAACGGGCGAGCAGTACTTC. Translation gives CASSLFLSAGTGEQYF.

This clonotype was detected many times. The chain has TRBV5-1 and TRBJ2-2; 7 nucleotides match TRBD2. The junction had 4 bases not matched to a gene; V was cut back by 4 bases and J by 1 base. CDR1 is SGHRS, CDR2 YFSETQ, per germline. CDR3 length: 15 amino acids. The CDR3 spells CASSRLAENTGELFF. The CDR3, as DNA: TGCGCCAGCAGCCGGCTAGCGGAGAACACCGGGGAGCTGTTTTTT.

The chain joins TRBV7-9 to TRBJ1-6; 11 bases match TRBD1. CDR3 length equals 14 residues. The V segment lost 8 bases and the J segment 10 bases; nucleotides outside the gene matches: 7. Germline values: CDR1 SEHNR, CDR2 FQNEAQ (reference sequence). The CDR3 sequence: CASSGQGAQSPLHF. The CDR3 DNA follows: TGTGCCAGCTCCGGACAGGGGGCGCAATCACCCCTCCACTTT.

CDR3 in DNA: TGTGCCAGCAGTTCTGAGACAGGGGGCACATACGAGCAGTACTTC. Its translation: CASSSETGGTYEQYF. The gene calls are TRBV6-5 and TRBJ2-7; 10 nucleotides align to TRBD1. With V trimmed by 4 bases and J by 4 bases, 7 bases remained unmatched. The CDR3 runs 15 residues. Per the germline V gene, CDR1 is MNHEY and CDR2 is SVGAGI.

The genes are TRBV20-1 and TRBJ2-1; TRBD2 matches 10 bases. With V trimmed by 1 base and J by 0 bases, 3 bases remained unmatched. CDR1 is DFQATT, CDR2 SNEGSKA, per germline (reference sequence). The CDR3 extends over 16 amino acids. This CDR3 is CSARGLAGVSYNEQFF. The CDR3 DNA is TGCAGTGCTAGAGGGCTAGCGGGAGTCTCCTACAATGAGCAGTTCTTC.

V is TRBV20-1 and J is TRBJ1-4, with D possibly being TRBD1 (6 bases). The CDR3 runs 15 residues. V was pared by 0 bases and J by 7 bases, with 15 bases between. The V gene's germline CDR1 is DFQATT and CDR2 SNEGSKA (reference sequence). The CDR3 DNA reads TGCAGTGCTAGAGATCCTGGCCAGGGGCCTGAAAAACTGTTTTTT. Its translation is CSARDPGQGPEKLFF.

The V and J genes are TRBV7-2 and TRBJ2-5; D unclear. Germline lookup yields CDR1 SGHTA and CDR2 FQGNSA. The CDR3 runs 15 residues. Trimming stripped 5 bases from V and 0 bases from J, with 13 bases between. CDR3 region: CASSQWGMNQETQYF. The CDR3 nucleotides read TGTGCCAGCAGCCAATGGGGAATGAACCAAGAGACCCAGTACTTC.

The V and J genes are TRBV7-2 and TRBJ1-4, with 9 bases aligning to TRBD1. The germline gives CDR1 SGHTA, CDR2 FQGNSA. The ends lost 5 bases at V and 10 bases at J; junction bases unmatched: 14. There are 16 residues in the CDR3. CDR3 sequence reads: CASSGQGIKNGGKLFF. CDR3 DNA sequence: TGTGCCAGCAGCGGACAGGGGATAAAGAATGGAGGAAAACTGTTTTTT. Using reference TRBV7-2 and TRBJ1-4 for the parts outside the CDR3, the full variable domain is GAGVSQSPSNKVTEKGKDVELRCDPISGHTALYWYRQSLGQGLEFLIYFQGNSAPDKSGLPSDRFSAERTGGSVSTLTIQRTQQEDSAVYLCASSGQGIKNGGKLFFGSGTQLSVL.

In its sample, this clonotype was seen a few times. The chain joins TRBV10-3 to TRBJ2-2; 7 bases map to TRBD2. Losses at the gene ends were 10 bases for V and 7 bases for J; bases not matched to a gene: 15. CDR1 is ENHRY and CDR2 is SYGVKD in the germline V gene. This CDR3 is built from 15 residues. In nucleotides, the CDR3 is TGTGCCAGCAAAGAGGGCGGCGGGAGTATCGGGGAGCTGTTTTTT. It yields the protein CASKEGGGSIGELFF.

This clonotype was observed at least ten times. V gene TRBV5-6 combines with J gene TRBJ1-2; no definite D call. CDR1 and CDR2 (germline): SGHDT, YYEEEE. V shed 0 bases and J shed 4 bases, with 10 bases lying between them. This CDR3 region has 14 residues. Written as DNA, the CDR3 is TGTGCCAGCAGCTTGGGATCGGCTATCTATGGCTACACCTTC. Translating it yields CASSLGSAIYGYTF.

This chain's CDR3 is CSVEGRGGSVQYF. The CDR3 region has the DNA TGCAGCGTTGAGGGCAGGGGAGGTAGTGTGCAGTACTTC. V gene TRBV29-1 combines with J gene TRBJ2-7; D assignment may be TRBD1 or TRBD2 (6 bases each). Germline V gene data show CDR1 as SQVTM and CDR2 as ANQGSEA. V shed 3 bases and J shed 9 bases, with 18 bases lying between them. CDR3 length equals 13 residues.

The rearrangement uses TRBV7-9 and TRBJ2-1, with TRBD2 identical over 10 bases. CDR3 length equals 16 residues. Germline V lookup: CDR1 SEHNR, CDR2 FQNEAQ (reference sequence). The V gene end was trimmed by 5 bases and the J gene end by 9 bases; junction bases not matched to a gene: 13. The CDR3 DNA is TGTGCCAGCAGCCAAGGGAGCGGGGGGGCCTATACTGAGCAGTTCTTC. Its translation: CASSQGSGGAYTEQFF. Full variable domain (rest looked up from reference TRBV7-9 and TRBJ2-1): DTGVSQNPRHKITKRGQNVTFRCDPISEHNRLYWYRQTLGQGPEFLTYFQNEAQLEKSRLLSDRFSAERPKGSFSTLEIQRTEQGDSAMYLCASSQGSGGAYTEQFFGPGTRLTVL.

V usage is TRBV30 and J usage is TRBJ2-1; TRBD2 agrees at 8 bases. Germline V gene data show CDR1 as GTSNPN and CDR2 as SVGIG (reference sequence). The CDR3 extends over 16 amino acids. V was pared by 0 bases and J by 3 bases, with 7 bases of the junction left unmatched. CDR3 amino acids: CAWSVRGSGGYNEQFF. The CDR3 nucleotides read TGTGCCTGGAGTGTGCGGGGAAGCGGGGGCTACAATGAGCAGTTCTTC. The whole variable domain, remainder taken from reference TRBV30 and TRBJ2-1, is SQTIHQWPATLVQPVGSPLSLECTVEGTSNPNLYWYRQAAGRGLQLLFYSVGIGQISSEVPQNLSASRPQDRQFILSSKKLLLSDSGFYLCAWSVRGSGGYNEQFFGPGTRLTVL.

The rearrangement links TRBV28 to TRBJ2-7; D is unresolved. The ends were cut back, 7 bases at V and 0 bases at J, with 10 bases in the middle. Per germline, CDR1 MDHEN and CDR2 SYDVKM. The CDR3 covers 13 residues. Here the CDR3 reads CASTPGYSYEQYF. CDR3 sequence (DNA): TGTGCCAGCACCCCGGGCTACTCCTACGAGCAGTACTTC. The variable domain in full, with the rest retrieved from reference TRBV28 and TRBJ2-7, is DVKVTQSSRYLVKRTGEKVFLECVQDMDHENMFWYRQDPGLGLRLIYFSYDVKMKEKGDIPEGYSVSREKKERFSLILESASTNQTSMYLCASTPGYSYEQYFGPGTRLTVT.